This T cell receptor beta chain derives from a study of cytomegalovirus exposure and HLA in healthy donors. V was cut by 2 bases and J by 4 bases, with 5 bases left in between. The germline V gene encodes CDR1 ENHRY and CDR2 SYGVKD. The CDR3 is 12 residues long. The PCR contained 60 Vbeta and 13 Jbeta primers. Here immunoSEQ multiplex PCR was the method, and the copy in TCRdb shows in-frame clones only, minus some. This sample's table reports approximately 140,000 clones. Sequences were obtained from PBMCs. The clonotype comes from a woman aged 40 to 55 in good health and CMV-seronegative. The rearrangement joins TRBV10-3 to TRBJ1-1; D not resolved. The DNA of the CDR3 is TGTGCCATCAGTGAGGCGGCCACTGAAGCTTTCTTT. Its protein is CAISEAATEAFF.